The 27 T cell receptor beta chains listed next were all sequenced from one sample in a study of cytomegalovirus exposure and HLA in healthy donors. The PCR contained 60 Vbeta and 13 Jbeta primers. Some clones are missing from TCRdb's copy, which holds only in-frame ones; the method was immunoSEQ multiplex PCR. The repertoire holds 150,000 to 200,000 clones, with less than 90% as singletons. The sequenced sample consisted of PBMCs. The receptors come from a man aged 45-65 years in good health and CMV-seropositive.

This sequence joins TRBV15 and TRBJ1-3, with D perhaps TRBD1 (5 bases). Per germline, CDR1 LNHNV and CDR2 YYDKDF (reference sequence). Deletions cut 3 bases from V and 2 bases from J, with 8 bases between. The CDR3 totals 14 residues. CDR3 DNA sequence: TGTGCCACCAGCAGTGACAGAGCTGGAAACACCATATATTTT. This translates into CATSSDRAGNTIYF.

The rearrangement joins TRBV5-1 to TRBJ2-1, with 9 bases lining up with TRBD2. This CDR3 has 17 residues. CDR1 and CDR2 (germline): SGHRS, YFSETQ. With V trimmed by 3 bases and J by 2 bases, 9 bases remained unmatched. The CDR3 loop is CASSSLLAGSTYNEQFF. CDR3 in DNA: TGCGCCAGCAGCTCGCTGCTAGCGGGAAGCACCTACAATGAGCAGTTCTTC.

This chain connects TRBV25-1 to TRBJ2-7, with D perhaps TRBD2 (5 bases). CDR3 length: 12 amino acids. V lost 2 bases and J 7 bases, leaving 9 bases between the germline ends. The germline CDR1 and CDR2 sequences are MGHDK and SYGVNS. The CDR3 spells CASSEGGTEQYF. CDR3 DNA: TGTGCCAGCAGTGAAGGAGGAACAGAGCAGTACTTC.

The chain links TRBV28 to TRBJ1-2, with D unclear. V was trimmed by 3 bases and J by 4 bases, leaving 24 bases between them. Germline lookup yields CDR1 MDHEN and CDR2 SYDVKM. The CDR3 extends over 18 amino acids. CDR3 DNA: TGTGCCAGCAGTTTTGACCCCTCATTGGTCGGGTCCACCTATGGCTACACCTTC. This codes for CASSFDPSLVGSTYGYTF.

The CDR3 here is CARDRDSSYEQYF. DNA for the CDR3: TGCGCCAGGGACCGGGACAGCTCCTACGAGCAGTACTTC. The V gene is TRBV10-2, the J gene TRBJ2-5, with TRBD1 matching 7 bases. The J call may be wrong; the DNA end is better matched by TRBJ2-7. CDR3 length: 13 amino acids. Germline-derived CDR1 and CDR2 are WSHSY and SAAADI.

The chain employs TRBV6-5 and TRBJ2-1; 11 bases match TRBD1. Germline CDR1 is MNHEY and CDR2 is SVGAGI. The CDR3 length is 15 residues. Trimming cost V 2 bases and J 7 bases; bases outside gene matches: 4. CDR3 DNA sequence: TGTGCCAGCAGTTACGGGACAGGGGGGGTTAATGAGCAGTTCTTC. It yields the protein CASSYGTGGVNEQFF.

The rearrangement links TRBV7-3 to TRBJ2-7; no firm D call. V was trimmed by 6 bases and J by 1 base, leaving 16 bases between them. CDR1 and CDR2 (germline): SGHTA, FQGTGA. This CDR3 spans 15 amino acids. This CDR3 reads CASRLVTESSYEQYF. In DNA, the CDR3 is TGTGCCAGCAGGTTGGTGACGGAGTCTTCCTACGAGCAGTACTTC.

The chain combines TRBV5-4 with TRBJ2-1; 12 nucleotides agree with TRBD2. The CDR3 is 16 amino acids. Germline trimming cut 4 bases from V and 6 bases from J; bases unmatched to any gene: 8. The germline CDR1 and CDR2 sequences are SGHNT and YYREEE (reference sequence). The CDR3 bases are TGTGCCAGCAGCATAAGACTAGCGGGAGCGAGCAATGAGCAGTTCTTC. It yields the protein CASSIRLAGASNEQFF.

This clone was observed a single time. The rearrangement links TRBV27 to TRBJ2-5; 8 nucleotides line up with TRBD1. V was pared by 4 bases and J by 1 base, with 11 bases of the junction left unmatched. Germline V gene sequence: CDR1 MNHEY, CDR2 SMNVEV (reference sequence). CDR3 length equals 17 residues. The CDR3 reads CASSYLTTGVGQETQYF. DNA of the CDR3: TGTGCCAGCAGTTATCTAACGACAGGGGTCGGCCAAGAGACCCAGTACTTC.

The chain joins TRBV6-5 to TRBJ1-2; 7 nucleotides line up with TRBD1. The germline CDR1 and CDR2 sequences are MNHEY and SVGAGI. With V trimmed by 6 bases and J by 4 bases, 8 bases remained unmatched. The CDR3 sequence is 14 residues long. CDR3 bases: TGTGCCAGCAGCTACAGGGGCGGGGGCTATGGCTACACCTTC. This translates into CASSYRGGGYGYTF.

This chain links TRBV7-9 with TRBJ1-1; 9 nucleotides align to TRBD1. The CDR3 sequence is 14 residues long. J gave up 6 bases and V 4 bases, and 6 bases lay outside the gene matches. Germline assignment: CDR1 SEHNR and CDR2 FQNEAQ (reference sequence). CDR3 sequence: CASSSGQGMAEAFF. In DNA, the CDR3 is TGTGCCAGCAGCTCGGGACAGGGAATGGCTGAAGCTTTCTTT.

This clone was recorded only once. One junction end does not reproduce the germline sequence, and a read error may be involved. The gene calls are TRBV7-9 and TRBJ1-1; TRBD1 matches at 9 bases. There are 16 residues in the CDR3. Germline V gene sequence: CDR1 SEHNR, CDR2 FQNEAQ (reference sequence). The chain's CDR3 is CSSSFFGTGGVSEAFF. The CDR3, as DNA: TGTTCCAGCAGCTTCTTCGGAACAGGGGGCGTTTCTGAAGCTTTCTTT.

There are a few counts of this clone. The rearrangement uses TRBV12-5 and TRBJ2-7; D gene uncertain. The CDR3 totals 12 residues. V lost 6 bases and J 6 bases, leaving 12 bases between the germline ends. Per the germline V gene, CDR1 is LGHNT and CDR2 is FRNRAP. CDR3: CASGLDTGEQYF. CDR3 in DNA: TGTGCTAGTGGACTGGATACGGGCGAGCAGTACTTC.

The chain recombines TRBV6-1 with TRBJ2-7; 10 nucleotides agree with TRBD1. Germline V gene sequence: CDR1 MNHNS, CDR2 SASEGT. This CDR3 contains 15 residues. Unmatched junction bases numbered 4, after V lost 3 bases and J lost 2 bases. Here the CDR3 DNA reads TGTGCCAGCAGTGATGGGACAGGGGTACCCTACGAGCAGTACTTC. This gives the protein CASSDGTGVPYEQYF.

In its sample, this clone was seen once. The chain couples TRBV25-1 to TRBJ2-1, with 9 nucleotides matching TRBD1. The CDR3 covers 15 residues. Germline values: CDR1 MGHDK, CDR2 SYGVNS. The ends lost 3 bases at V and 15 bases at J; junction bases unmatched: 15. The CDR3: CASSDINSPGQGTFF. CDR3 DNA: TGTGCCAGCAGTGACATAAACTCCCCGGGACAGGGCACGTTCTTC.

CDR3 sequence (DNA): TGTGCCAGCAGTGAAAGGCCTAGCGGAGCTAACACAGATACGCAGTATTTT. Its translation: CASSERPSGANTDTQYF. The V gene is TRBV6-1, the J gene TRBJ2-3; 7 bases are shared with TRBD2. Germline V gene lookup returns CDR1 MNHNS and CDR2 SASEGT. V gave up 2 bases and J gave up 2 bases; unmatched junction bases: 10. The CDR3 has 17 residues.

This clone has just a few counts. The chain has TRBV19 and TRBJ2-1; 7 bases match TRBD2. CDR3 length equals 12 residues. Germline V lookup: CDR1 LNHDA, CDR2 SQIVND (reference sequence). The ends lost 5 bases at V and 13 bases at J; junction bases unmatched: 8. The CDR3 reads CASSPQTSHQFF. The CDR3, as DNA: TGTGCCAGTAGTCCACAGACTAGCCACCAGTTCTTC.

The chain employs TRBV9 and TRBJ1-3, with D possibly being TRBD1 (6 bases). V gave up 4 bases and J gave up 0 bases, with 14 bases separating them. Germline lookup yields CDR1 SGDLS and CDR2 YYNGEE. The CDR3 sequence is 16 residues long. The CDR3 here is CASSLQTGSSGNTIYF. CDR3 nucleotides: TGTGCCAGCAGCCTACAGACAGGCAGCTCTGGAAACACCATATATTTT.

The chain uses TRBV5-1 and TRBJ1-1; unclear D gene. V lost 4 bases, J lost 1 base, and 14 bases lay in between. The CDR3 contains 15 residues. Germline CDR1 is SGHRS and CDR2 is YFSETQ. The CDR3 DNA is TGCGCCAGCAGCCCCACTAACAACCCGAACACTGAAGCTTTCTTT. Amino acid sequence: CASSPTNNPNTEAFF.

The chain is built from TRBV6-1 and TRBJ1-5, with 8 bases lining up with TRBD1. The CDR3 totals 15 residues. Germline CDR1 MNHNS, CDR2 SASEGT. The V and J ends lost 9 bases and 0 bases, in that order; junction bases with no gene match: 7. The CDR3 nucleotides read TGTGCCAGTGCGGACAGGGAACATAGCAATCAGCCCCAGCATTTT. As protein: CASADREHSNQPQHF.

Here the CDR3 DNA reads TGTGCCAGCGGGGGGTTTCCCAGACAGACAGGCAATCAGCCCCAGCATTTT. Translating gives CASGGFPRQTGNQPQHF. The chain links TRBV21-1 to TRBJ1-5. TRBV21-1 is annotated as a pseudogene. This CDR3 has 17 amino acids.

The chain combines TRBV7-8 with TRBJ2-5; possible D gene TRBD1, 6 bases. The CDR3 is made up of 14 amino acids. The germline gives CDR1 SGHVS, CDR2 FQNEAQ. Trimming took 5 bases from V and 5 from J, leaving 15 bases between them. This CDR3 is CASSATGSGETQYF. CDR3 sequence (DNA): TGTGCCAGCAGCGCCACAGGGAGTGGGGAGACCCAGTACTTC.

V usage is TRBV28 and J usage is TRBJ2-1; TRBD1 aligns across 11 bases. Germline-derived CDR1 and CDR2 are MDHEN and SYDVKM. The CDR3 covers 15 residues. The V gene end was trimmed by 5 bases and the J gene end by 6 bases; junction bases not matched to a gene: 6. The CDR3 DNA is TGTGCCAGCAGTCGTCCAGGACAGGGGGCCAATGAGCAGTTCTTC. Its translation is CASSRPGQGANEQFF.

The rearrangement links TRBV7-2 to TRBJ2-7, with 12 positions matching TRBD1. The CDR3 is 15 residues long. V lost 5 bases, J lost 6 bases, and 8 bases stayed unmatched. Germline CDR1 reads SGHTA; CDR2 reads FQGNSA. This CDR3 is CASSHGTGGIGEQYF. For the CDR3, the DNA is TGTGCCAGCAGCCACGGGACAGGGGGCATTGGCGAGCAGTACTTC.

For the CDR3, the DNA is TGTGCCAGCAGTAGGTACAGGGACAATGAGCAGTTCTTC. It is translated as CASSRYRDNEQFF. The chain links TRBV5-5 to TRBJ2-1; a possible D gene is TRBD1 (6 bases). Trimming took 5 bases from V and 5 from J, leaving 11 bases between them. CDR1 and CDR2 from the germline V gene are SGHKS and YYEKEE (reference sequence). CDR3 length equals 13 residues.

The chain links TRBV11-2 to TRBJ1-4; D is ambiguous. The CDR3 covers 15 residues. Looked up from germline, CDR1 is SGHAT and CDR2 is FQNNGV. The V gene lost 1 base and the J gene lost 2 bases, with 8 bases spanning the gap. CDR3 residues: CASSLVLGTNEKLFF. The CDR3, as DNA: TGTGCCAGCAGCTTAGTACTAGGGACTAATGAAAAACTGTTTTTT.

The chain combines TRBV7-6 with TRBJ2-1; D is unclear. The germline CDR1 and CDR2 sequences are SGHVS and FNYEAQ. Trimming took 1 base from V and 1 from J, leaving 8 bases between them. The CDR3 totals 15 residues. CDR3: CASSLEARSYNEQFF. The CDR3 DNA sequence: TGTGCCAGCAGCTTAGAGGCCAGGTCCTACAATGAGCAGTTCTTC.